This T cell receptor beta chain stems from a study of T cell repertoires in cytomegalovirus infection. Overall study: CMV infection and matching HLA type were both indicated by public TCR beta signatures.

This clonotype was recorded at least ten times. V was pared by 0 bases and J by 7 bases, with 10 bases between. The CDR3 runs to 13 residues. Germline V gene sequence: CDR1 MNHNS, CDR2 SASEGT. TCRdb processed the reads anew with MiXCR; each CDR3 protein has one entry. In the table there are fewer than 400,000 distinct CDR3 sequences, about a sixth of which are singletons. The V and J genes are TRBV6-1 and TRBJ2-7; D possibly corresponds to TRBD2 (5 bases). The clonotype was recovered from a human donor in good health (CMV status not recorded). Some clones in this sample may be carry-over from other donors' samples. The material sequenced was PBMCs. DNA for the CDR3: TGTGCCAGCAGTGAAGCGAGTCGGAGGGAGCAGTACTTC. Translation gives CASSEASRREQYF.